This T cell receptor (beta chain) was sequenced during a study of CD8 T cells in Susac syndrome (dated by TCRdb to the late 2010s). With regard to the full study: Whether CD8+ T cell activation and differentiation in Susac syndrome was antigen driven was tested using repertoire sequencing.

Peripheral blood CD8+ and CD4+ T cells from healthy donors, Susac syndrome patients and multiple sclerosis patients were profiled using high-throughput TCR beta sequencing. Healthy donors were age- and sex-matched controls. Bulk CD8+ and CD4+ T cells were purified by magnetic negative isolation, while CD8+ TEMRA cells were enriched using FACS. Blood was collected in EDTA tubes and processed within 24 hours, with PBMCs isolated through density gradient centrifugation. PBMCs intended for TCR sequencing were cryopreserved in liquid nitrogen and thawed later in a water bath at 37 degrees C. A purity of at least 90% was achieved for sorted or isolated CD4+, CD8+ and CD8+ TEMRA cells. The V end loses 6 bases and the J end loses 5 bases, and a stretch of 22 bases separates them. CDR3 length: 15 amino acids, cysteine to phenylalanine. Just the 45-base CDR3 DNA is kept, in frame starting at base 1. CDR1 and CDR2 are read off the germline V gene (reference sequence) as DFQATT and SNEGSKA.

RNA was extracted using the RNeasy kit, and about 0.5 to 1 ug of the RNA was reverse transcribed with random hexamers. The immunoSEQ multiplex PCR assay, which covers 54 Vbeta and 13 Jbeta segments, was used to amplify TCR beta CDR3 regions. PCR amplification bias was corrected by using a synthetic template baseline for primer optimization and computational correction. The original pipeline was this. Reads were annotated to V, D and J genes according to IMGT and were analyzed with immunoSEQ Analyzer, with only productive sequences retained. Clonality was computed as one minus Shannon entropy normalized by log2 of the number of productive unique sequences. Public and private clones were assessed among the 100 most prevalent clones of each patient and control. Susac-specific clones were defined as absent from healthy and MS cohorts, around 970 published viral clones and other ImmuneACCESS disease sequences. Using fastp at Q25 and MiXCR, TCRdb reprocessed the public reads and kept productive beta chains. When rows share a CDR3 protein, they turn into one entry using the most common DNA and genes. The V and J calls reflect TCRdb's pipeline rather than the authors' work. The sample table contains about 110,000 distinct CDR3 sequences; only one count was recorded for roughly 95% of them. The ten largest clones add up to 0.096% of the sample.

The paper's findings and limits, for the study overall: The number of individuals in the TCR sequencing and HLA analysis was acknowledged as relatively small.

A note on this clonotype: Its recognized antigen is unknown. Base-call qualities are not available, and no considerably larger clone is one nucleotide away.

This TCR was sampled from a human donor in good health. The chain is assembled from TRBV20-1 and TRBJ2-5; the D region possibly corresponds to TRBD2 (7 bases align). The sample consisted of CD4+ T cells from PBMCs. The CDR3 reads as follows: CSANRGAGNQETQYF. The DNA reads TGCAGTGCCAACCGGGGGGCAGGGAATCAGGAGACCCAGTACTTC.